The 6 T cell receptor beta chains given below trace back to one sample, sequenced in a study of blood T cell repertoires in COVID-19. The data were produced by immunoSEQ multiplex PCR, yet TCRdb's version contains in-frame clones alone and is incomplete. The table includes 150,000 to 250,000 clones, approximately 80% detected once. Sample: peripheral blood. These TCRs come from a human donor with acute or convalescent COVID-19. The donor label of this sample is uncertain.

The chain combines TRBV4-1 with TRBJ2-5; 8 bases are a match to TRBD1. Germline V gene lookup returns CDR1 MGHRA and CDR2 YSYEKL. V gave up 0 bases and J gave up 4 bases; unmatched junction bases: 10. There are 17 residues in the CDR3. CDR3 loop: CASSQDRTGGRTETQYF. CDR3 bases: TGCGCCAGCAGCCAAGATAGAACAGGGGGTCGGACAGAGACCCAGTACTTC.

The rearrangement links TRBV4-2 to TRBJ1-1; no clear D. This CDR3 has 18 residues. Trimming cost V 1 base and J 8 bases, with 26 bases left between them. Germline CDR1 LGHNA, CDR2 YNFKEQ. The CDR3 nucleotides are TGTGCCAGCAGCCAAGGGGCTCGCGCCGGGAAATTGGTTATGGAAGCTTTCTTT. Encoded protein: CASSQGARAGKLVMEAFF.

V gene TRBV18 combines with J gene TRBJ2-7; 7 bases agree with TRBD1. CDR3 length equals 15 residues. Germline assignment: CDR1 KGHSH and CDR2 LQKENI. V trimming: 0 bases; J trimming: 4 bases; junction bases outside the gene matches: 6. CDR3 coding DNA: TGTGCCAGCTCACCACCCGGCAGGGGGTTGTACGAGCAGTACTTC. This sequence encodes CASSPPGRGLYEQYF.

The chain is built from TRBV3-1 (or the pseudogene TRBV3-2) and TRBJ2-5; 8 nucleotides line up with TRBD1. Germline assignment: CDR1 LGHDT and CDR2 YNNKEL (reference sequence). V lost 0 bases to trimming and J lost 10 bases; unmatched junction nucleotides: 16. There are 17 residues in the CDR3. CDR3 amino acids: CASSQDLDRVLRGDQYF. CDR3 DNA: TGTGCCAGCAGCCAAGATCTGGACAGGGTCCTCCGGGGTGACCAGTACTTC.

Here the CDR3 reads CASSQDGIGTSGRSYEQYF. The CDR3 region has the DNA TGCGCCAGCAGCCAAGATGGGATTGGGACTAGCGGGAGATCTTACGAGCAGTACTTC. The gene calls are TRBV4-3 and TRBJ2-7; 14 bases are shared with TRBD2. The germline V gene has CDR1 LGHNA and CDR2 YSLEER. The CDR3 spans 19 residues. With V trimmed by 0 bases and J by 4 bases, 11 bases remained unmatched.

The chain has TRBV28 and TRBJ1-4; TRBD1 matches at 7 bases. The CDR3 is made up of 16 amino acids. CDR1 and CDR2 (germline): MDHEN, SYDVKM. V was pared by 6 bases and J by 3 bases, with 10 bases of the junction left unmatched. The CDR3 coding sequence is TGTGCCAGCAGGCGACGGTTGACAGGGCCTAATGAAAAACTGTTTTTT. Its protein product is CASRRRLTGPNEKLFF.